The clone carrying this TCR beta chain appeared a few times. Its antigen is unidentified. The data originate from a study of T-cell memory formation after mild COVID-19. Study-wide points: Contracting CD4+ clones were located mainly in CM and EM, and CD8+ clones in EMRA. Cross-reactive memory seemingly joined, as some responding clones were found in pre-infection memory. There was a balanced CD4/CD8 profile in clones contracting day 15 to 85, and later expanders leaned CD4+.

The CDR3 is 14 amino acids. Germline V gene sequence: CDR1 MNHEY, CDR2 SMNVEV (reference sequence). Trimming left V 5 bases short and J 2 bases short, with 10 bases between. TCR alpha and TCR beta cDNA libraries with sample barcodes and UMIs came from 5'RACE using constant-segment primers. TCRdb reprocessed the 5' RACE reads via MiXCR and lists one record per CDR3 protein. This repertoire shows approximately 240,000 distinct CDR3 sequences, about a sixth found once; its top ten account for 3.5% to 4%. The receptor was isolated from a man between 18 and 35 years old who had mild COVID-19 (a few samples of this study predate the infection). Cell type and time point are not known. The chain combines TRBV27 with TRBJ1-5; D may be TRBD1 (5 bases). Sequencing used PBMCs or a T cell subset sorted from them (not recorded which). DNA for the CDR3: TGTGCCAGCAGTCGGGACGGCGGCAATCAGCCCCAGCATTTT. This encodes CASSRDGGNQPQHF.